These T cell receptor beta chains were read from a single sample in a study of blood T cell repertoires in COVID-19. Measured with immunoSEQ multiplex PCR; TCRdb has only the in-frame clones, and not every one. This table has about 190,000 clones, 80% appearing once. The material sequenced was peripheral blood. Every receptor here comes from a man aged 60-69 years with acute or convalescent COVID-19. CDR3s include the opening cysteine and the closing phenylalanine or tryptophan. Each record gives: V gene, J gene, D gene, clone size, CDR3 protein, CDR3 DNA. D genes are given only for firm matches. Size values are once, few and many counts, or a class for expanded clones, and some rows have none.

>TRBV5-4|TRBJ1-2|TRBD1|NA
CASSVGGTGGNYYGYTF
TGTGCCAGCAGCGTCGGTGGGACAGGGGGGAATTACTATGGCTACACCTTC
>TRBV10-3|TRBJ1-2|NA|NA
CAISGGRYGYTF
TGTGCCATCAGTGGCGGCCGCTATGGCTACACCTTC
>TRBV7-6|TRBJ1-6|TRBD1|NA
CASSLEVGGGLIPRGSPLHF
TGTGCCAGCAGCTTAGAGGTAGGAGGGGGCCTCATTCCCAGGGGTTCACCCCTCCACTTT
>TRBV11-2|TRBJ2-7|NA|NA
CASSVAGPAYEQYF
TGTGCCAGCAGCGTCGCGGGACCCGCCTACGAGCAGTACTTC
>TRBV11-2|TRBJ1-1|NA|NA
CASSLRHIEAFF
TGTGCCAGCAGCTTACGACACATTGAAGCTTTCTTT
>TRBV11-2|TRBJ2-7|TRBD2|once
CASSLASGTYEQYF
TGTGCCAGCAGCTTAGCTAGCGGAACCTACGAGCAGTACTTC
>TRBV7-6|TRBJ1-1|NA|NA
CASSAEQGSTEAFF
TGTGCCAGCAGCGCGGAACAGGGCAGCACTGAAGCTTTCTTT
>TRBV4-2|TRBJ2-5|TRBD2|NA
CASSQAPPSGEGETQYF
TGTGCCAGCAGCCAAGCTCCTCCTAGCGGGGAAGGGGAGACCCAGTACTTC
>TRBV6-6|TRBJ2-3|TRBD1|NA
CASRLDRATDTQYF
TGTGCCAGCAGATTGGACAGGGCCACAGATACGCAGTATTTT
>TRBV27|TRBJ2-3|TRBD2|NA
CASSFMAGLADSIGTDTQYF
TGTGCCAGCAGTTTTATGGCCGGACTAGCGGACTCCATAGGCACAGATACGCAGTATTTT
>TRBV29-1|TRBJ1-2|NA|NA
CSVEDHNYGYTF
TGCAGCGTTGAAGATCATAACTATGGCTACACCTTC
>TRBV6-1|TRBJ1-1|NA|NA
CASSEAWGRFAFF
TGTGCCAGCAGTGAAGCTTGGGGCAGGTTTGCTTTCTTT
>TRBV21-1|TRBJ1-6|NA|few
CASSKAEKGGKASPLHF
TGTGCCAGCAGCAAAGCGGAAAAGGGGGGGAAAGCTTCACCCCTCCACTTT
>TRBV6-1|TRBJ1-4|TRBD1|few
CASSASSGQGGNEKLFF
TGTGCCAGCAGTGCTAGCTCTGGACAGGGGGGGAATGAAAAACTGTTTTTT